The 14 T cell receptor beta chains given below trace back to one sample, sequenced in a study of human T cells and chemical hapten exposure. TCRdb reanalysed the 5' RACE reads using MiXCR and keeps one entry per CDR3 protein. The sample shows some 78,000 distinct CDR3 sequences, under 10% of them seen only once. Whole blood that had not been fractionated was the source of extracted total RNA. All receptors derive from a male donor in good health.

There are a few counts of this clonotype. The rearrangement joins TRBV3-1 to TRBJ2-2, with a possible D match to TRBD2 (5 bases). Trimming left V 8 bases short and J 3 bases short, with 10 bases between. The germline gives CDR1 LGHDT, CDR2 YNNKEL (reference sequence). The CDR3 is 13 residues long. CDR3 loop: CASSTRDTGELFF. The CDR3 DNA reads TGTGCCAGCTCGACGAGGGACACCGGGGAGCTGTTTTTT.

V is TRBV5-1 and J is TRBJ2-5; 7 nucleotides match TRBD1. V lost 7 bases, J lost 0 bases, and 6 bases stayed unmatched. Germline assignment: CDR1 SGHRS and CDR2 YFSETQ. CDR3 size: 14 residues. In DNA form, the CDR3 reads TGCGCCAGCCGAGAACAGGGGTACCAAGAGACCCAGTACTTC. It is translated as CASREQGYQETQYF. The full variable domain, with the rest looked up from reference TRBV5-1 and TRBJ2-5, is KAGVTQTPRYLIKTRGQQVTLSCSPISGHRSVSWYQQTPGQGLQFLFEYFSETQRNKGNFPGRFSGRQFSNSRSEMNVSTLELGDSALYLCASREQGYQETQYFGPGTRLLVL.

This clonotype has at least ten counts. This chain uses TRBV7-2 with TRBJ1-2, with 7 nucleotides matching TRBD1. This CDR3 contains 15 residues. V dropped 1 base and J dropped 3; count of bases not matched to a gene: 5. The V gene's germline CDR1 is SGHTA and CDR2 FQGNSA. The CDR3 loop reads CASSLGQGIDYGYTF. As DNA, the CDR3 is TGTGCCAGCAGCTTAGGACAGGGCATAGACTATGGCTACACCTTC.

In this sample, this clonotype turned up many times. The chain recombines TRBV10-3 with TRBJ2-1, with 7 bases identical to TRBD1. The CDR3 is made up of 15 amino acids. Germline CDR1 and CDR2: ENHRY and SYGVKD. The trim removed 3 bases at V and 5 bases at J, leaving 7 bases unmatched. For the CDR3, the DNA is TGTGCCATCAGTGATAACTTAGGGACAGACAATGAGCAGTTCTTC. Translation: CAISDNLGTDNEQFF.

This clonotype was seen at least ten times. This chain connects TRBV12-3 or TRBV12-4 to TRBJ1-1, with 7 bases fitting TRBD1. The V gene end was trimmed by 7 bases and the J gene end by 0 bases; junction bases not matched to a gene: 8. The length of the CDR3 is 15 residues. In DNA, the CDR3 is TGTGCCAGCACCTTGGGGACAGCCCTGAACACTGAAGCTTTCTTT. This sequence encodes CASTLGTALNTEAFF.

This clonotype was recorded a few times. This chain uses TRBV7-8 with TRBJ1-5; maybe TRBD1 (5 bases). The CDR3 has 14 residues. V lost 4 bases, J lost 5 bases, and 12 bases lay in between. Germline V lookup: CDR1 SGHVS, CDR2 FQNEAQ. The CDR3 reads CASSSYTGYQPQHF. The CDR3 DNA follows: TGTGCCAGCAGCTCATATACAGGTTATCAGCCCCAGCATTTT.

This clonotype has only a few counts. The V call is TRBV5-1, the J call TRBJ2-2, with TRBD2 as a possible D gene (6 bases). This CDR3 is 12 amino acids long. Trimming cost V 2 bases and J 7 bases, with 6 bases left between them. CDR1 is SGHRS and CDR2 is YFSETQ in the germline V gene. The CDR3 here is CASSFGGGELFF. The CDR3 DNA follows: TGCGCCAGCAGCTTCGGGGGCGGGGAGCTGTTTTTT.

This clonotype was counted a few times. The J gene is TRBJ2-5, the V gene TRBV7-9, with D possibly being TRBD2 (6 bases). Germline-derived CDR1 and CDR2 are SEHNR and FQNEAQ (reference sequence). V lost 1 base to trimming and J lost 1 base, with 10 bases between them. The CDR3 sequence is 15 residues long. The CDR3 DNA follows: TGTGCCAGCAGCTTAGGGCGCGGGGCCCAAGAGACCCAGTACTTC. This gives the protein CASSLGRGAQETQYF.

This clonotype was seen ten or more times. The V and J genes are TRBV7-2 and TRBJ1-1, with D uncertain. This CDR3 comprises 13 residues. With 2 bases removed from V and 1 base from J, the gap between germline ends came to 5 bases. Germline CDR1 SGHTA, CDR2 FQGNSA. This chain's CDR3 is CASSLTRNTEAFF. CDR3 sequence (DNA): TGTGCCAGCAGCTTAACAAGGAACACTGAAGCTTTCTTT.

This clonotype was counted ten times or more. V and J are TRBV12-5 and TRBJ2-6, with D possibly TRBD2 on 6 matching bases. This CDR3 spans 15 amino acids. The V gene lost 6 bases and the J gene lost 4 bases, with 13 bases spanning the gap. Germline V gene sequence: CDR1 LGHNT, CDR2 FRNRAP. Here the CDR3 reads CASGRRGEGANVLTF. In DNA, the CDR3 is TGTGCTAGTGGCCGTCGCGGGGAAGGGGCCAACGTCCTGACTTTC.

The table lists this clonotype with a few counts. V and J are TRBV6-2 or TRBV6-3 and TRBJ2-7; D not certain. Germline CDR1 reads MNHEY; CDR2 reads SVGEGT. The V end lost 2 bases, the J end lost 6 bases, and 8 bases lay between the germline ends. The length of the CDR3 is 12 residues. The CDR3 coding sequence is TGTGCCAGCAGTTACGGGGTTCGCGAGCAGTACTTC. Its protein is CASSYGVREQYF.

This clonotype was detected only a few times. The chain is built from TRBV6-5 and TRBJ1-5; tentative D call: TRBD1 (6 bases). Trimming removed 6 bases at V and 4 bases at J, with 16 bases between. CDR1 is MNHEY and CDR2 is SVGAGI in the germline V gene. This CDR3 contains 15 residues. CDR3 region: CASRSSQGSNQPQHF. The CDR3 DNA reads TGTGCCAGCAGAAGTAGTCAGGGGTCGAATCAGCCCCAGCATTTT.

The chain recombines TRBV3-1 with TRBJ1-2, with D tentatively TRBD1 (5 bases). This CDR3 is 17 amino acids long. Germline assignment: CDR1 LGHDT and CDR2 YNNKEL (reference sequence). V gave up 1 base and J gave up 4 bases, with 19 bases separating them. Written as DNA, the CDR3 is TGTGCCAGCAGCCAAGGGGACCGCGTATCGACGGGCTATGGCTACACCTTC. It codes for CASSQGDRVSTGYGYTF.

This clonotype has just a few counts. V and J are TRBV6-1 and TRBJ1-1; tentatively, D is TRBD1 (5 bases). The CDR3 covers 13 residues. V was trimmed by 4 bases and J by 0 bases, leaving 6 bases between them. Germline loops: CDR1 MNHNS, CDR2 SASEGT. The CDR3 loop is CASSGTMNTEAFF. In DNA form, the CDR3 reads TGTGCCAGCAGTGGGACAATGAACACTGAAGCTTTCTTT.